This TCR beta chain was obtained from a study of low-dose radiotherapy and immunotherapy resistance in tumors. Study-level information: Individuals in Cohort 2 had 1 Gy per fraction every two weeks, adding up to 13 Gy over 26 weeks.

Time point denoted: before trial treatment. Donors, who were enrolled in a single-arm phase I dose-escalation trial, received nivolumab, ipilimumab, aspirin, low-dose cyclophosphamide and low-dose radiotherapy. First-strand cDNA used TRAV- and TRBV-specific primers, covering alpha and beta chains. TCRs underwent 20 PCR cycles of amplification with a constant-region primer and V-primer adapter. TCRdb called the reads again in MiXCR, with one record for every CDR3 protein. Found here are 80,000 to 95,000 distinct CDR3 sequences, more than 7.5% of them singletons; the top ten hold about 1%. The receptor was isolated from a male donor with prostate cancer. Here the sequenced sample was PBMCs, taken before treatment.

This chain's CDR3 is CATFVGAGRTGTDTQYF. The CDR3 DNA is TGTGCCACCTTTGTCGGGGCAGGACGCACGGGCACAGATACGCAGTATTTT. The rearrangement uses TRBV28 and TRBJ2-3, with D perhaps assigned TRBD1 or TRBD2 (5 bases each). This CDR3 contains 17 residues. The germline V gene encodes CDR1 MDHEN and CDR2 SYDVKM. Trimming removed 10 bases at V and 1 base at J, with 24 bases between.